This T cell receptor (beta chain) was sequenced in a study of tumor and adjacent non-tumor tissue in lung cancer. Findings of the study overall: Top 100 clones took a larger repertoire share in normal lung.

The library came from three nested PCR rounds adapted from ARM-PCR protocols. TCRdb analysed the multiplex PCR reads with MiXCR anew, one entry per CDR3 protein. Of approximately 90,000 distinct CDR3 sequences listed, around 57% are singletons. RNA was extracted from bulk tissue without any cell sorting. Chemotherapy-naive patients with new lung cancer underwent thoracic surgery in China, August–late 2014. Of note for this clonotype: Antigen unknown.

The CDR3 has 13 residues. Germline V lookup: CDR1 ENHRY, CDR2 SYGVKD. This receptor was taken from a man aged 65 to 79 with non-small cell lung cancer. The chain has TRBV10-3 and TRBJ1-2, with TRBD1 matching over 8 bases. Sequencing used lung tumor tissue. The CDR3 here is CDTSGQGESGYTF. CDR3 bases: TGTGACACCTCTGGACAGGGTGAGAGCGGCTACACCTTC.